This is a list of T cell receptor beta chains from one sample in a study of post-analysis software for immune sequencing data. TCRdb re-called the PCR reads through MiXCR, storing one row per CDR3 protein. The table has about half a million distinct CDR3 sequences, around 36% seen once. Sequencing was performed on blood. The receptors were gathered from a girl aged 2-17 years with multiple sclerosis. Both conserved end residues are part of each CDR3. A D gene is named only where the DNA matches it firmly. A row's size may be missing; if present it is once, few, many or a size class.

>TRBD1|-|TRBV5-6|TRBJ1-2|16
TGTGCCAGCAGCTTCCCGGGACAGGGGAAGAACTATGGCTACACCTTC
CASSFPGQGKNYGYTF
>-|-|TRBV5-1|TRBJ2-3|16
TGCGCCAGCAGCTTGGACGGCATAACAAGCACAGATACGCAGTATTTT
CASSLDGITSTDTQYF
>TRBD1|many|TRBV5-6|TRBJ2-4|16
TGTGCCAGCAGCTGGGAAGGGACAGGGAAAGCAAACATTCAGTACTTC
CASSWEGTGKANIQYF
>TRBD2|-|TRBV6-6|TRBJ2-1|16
TGTGCCAGCAGTTACGGGGTTCGCGGGGGCTACAATGAGCAGTTCTTC
CASSYGVRGGYNEQFF
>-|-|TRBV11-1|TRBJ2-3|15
TGTGCCAGCAGCCGAGCAGCGGGCGGAACAGATACGCAGTATTTT
CASSRAAGGTDTQYF
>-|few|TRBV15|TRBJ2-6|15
TGTGCCACCAGCAGAGAGGGACTTGGGGCCAACGTCCTGACTTTC
CATSREGLGANVLTF
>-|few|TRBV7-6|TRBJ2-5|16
TGTGCCAGCAGCCCTCCGGGGTCCCAGGATCACAATGAGCAGTACTTC
CASSPPGSQDHNEQYF
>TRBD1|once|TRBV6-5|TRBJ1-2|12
TGTGCCAGCGTCCGGGACAGGGATGGCTACACCTTC
CASVRDRDGYTF
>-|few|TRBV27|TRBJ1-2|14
TGTGCCAGCAGTATCGGGACACCTAACTATGGCTACACCTTC
CASSIGTPNYGYTF
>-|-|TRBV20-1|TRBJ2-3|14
TGCAGTGCTAGGTTAGCGCTTCGGGGCGATACGCAGTATTTT
CSARLALRGDTQYF
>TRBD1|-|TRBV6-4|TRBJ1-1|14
TGTGCCACCAGGGGGGGAACAGTCAACACTGAAGCTTTCTTT
CATRGGTVNTEAFF
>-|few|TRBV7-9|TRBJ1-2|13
TGTGCCAGCAGCCTGGAAAGGGGCTATGGCTACACCTTC
CASSLERGYGYTF
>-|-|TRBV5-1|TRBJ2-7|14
TGCGCCAGCAGGGAACCAGGGGTGCCCTACGAGCAGTACTTC
CASREPGVPYEQYF
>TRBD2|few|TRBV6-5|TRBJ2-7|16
TGTGCCAGCAGTTGGGTGGGTCGGGGAGGGTCCTACGAGCAGTACTTC
CASSWVGRGGSYEQYF
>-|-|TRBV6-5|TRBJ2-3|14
TGTGCCAGCAGTACACAAGCCCTCAGAGATACGCAGTATTTT
CASSTQALRDTQYF
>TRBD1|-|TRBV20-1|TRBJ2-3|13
TGCAGTACTTGGGACAGGGGCACAGATACGCAGTATTTT
CSTWDRGTDTQYF
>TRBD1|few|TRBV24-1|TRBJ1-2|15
TGTGCCACCAGTGACCCGGGACAGGAGCCCTATGGCTACACCTTC
CATSDPGQEPYGYTF
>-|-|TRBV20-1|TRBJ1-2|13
TGCAGTGCTGGGGGAACCTCTAGCTATGGCTACACCTTC
CSAGGTSSYGYTF
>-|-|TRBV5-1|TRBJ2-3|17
TGCGCCAGCAGCGCCTCTCTGCAGGGGGGGCAGGAGTATACGCAGTATTTT
CASSASLQGGQEYTQYF
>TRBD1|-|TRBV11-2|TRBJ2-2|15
TGTGCCAGCAGCTTTGGGACAGCGAACACCGGGGAGCTGTTTTTT
CASSFGTANTGELFF
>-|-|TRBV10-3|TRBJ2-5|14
TGTGCCATCAGTGCCCCGGGAGAGCAAGAGACCCAGTACTTC
CAISAPGEQETQYF
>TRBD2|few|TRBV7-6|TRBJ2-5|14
TGTGCCAGCAGTCTAAACGGGGGGCAAGAGACCCAGTACTTC
CASSLNGGQETQYF
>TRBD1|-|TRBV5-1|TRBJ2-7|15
TGCGCCAGCAGCTCCGGGACAGGGGTTTGGTACGAGCAGTACTTC
CASSSGTGVWYEQYF
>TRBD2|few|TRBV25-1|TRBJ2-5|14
TGTGCCAGCAGTGAAGCGGCTAGCGGGGGGGCCCAGTACTTC
CASSEAASGGAQYF
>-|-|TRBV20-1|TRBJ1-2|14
TGCAGTGCCGACCCAGGGTTGGGGGTCCCTGGCTACACCTTC
CSADPGLGVPGYTF
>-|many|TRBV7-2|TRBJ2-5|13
TGTGCCAGCAGTCCGGGGACGGAAGAGACCCAGTACTTC
CASSPGTEETQYF
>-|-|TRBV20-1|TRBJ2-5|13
TGCAGTGCTAGTCGGGGTTCGTGGGAGACCCAGTACTTC
CSASRGSWETQYF
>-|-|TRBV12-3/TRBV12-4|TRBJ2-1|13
TGTGCCAGCAGTTTCCTTCCGAGAAATGAGCAGTTCTTC
CASSFLPRNEQFF
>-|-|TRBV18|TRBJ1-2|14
TGTGCCAGCTCACCTAAGGGTTTCGGCTATGGCTACACCTTC
CASSPKGFGYGYTF
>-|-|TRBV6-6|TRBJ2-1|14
TGTGCCAGTTTATCAAGGGGTCAGGTCGATGAGCAGTTCTTC
CASLSRGQVDEQFF
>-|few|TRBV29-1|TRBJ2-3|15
TGCAGCGTTGCGGGGGCGGAGGGGTTCACAGATACGCAGTATTTT
CSVAGAEGFTDTQYF
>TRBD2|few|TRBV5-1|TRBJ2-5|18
TGCGCCAGCAGCTCTAGCGGGGGGCGTAATTCAGCTTACAATGTGCAGTACTTC
CASSSSGGRNSAYNVQYF
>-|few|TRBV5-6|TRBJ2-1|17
TGTGCCAGCAGCTCGCGGACAGTCCTGAGCTCCTACAATGAGCAGTTCTTC
CASSSRTVLSSYNEQFF
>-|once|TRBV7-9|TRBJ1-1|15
TGTGCCAGCAGCTTAGCCCGGACAGCGAACACTGAAGCTTTCTTT
CASSLARTANTEAFF
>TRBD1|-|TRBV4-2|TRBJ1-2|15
TGTGCCAGCAGCCAACCTCGGGGACAGGGAAGTGGCTACACCTTC
CASSQPRGQGSGYTF
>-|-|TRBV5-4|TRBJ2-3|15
TGTGCCAGCAGCTTGAGTTCAGGGGGCACAGATACGCAGTATTTT
CASSLSSGGTDTQYF
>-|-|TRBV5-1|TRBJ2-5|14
TGCGCCAGCAGCCCCGTCGGAGATATGGAGACCCAGTACTTC
CASSPVGDMETQYF
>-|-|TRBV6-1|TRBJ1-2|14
TGTGCCAGCAGTCCCGGGTGGCGAAACTATGGCTACACCTTC
CASSPGWRNYGYTF